The rows below give T cell receptor beta chains drawn from one sample of a study of patients and donors after allogeneic stem cell transplantation. In TCRdb, the RT-PCR reads were re-called with MiXCR into one record per CDR3 protein. There are 90,000 to 120,000 distinct CDR3 sequences in the sample; around 33% occur only once, and roughly 27% lies in the top ten. Source material: blood, either unsorted or a sorted T cell fraction (not recorded which). Receptors originate from a human donor who was either an allogeneic HSCT recipient or a stem cell or donor lymphocyte infusion donor (not recorded which). It is not recorded whose cells these are; they may come from a transplant donor. CDR3s include the opening cysteine and the closing phenylalanine or tryptophan. A D gene is named only where the DNA matches it firmly. Clone size appears in some rows only: once, few, many, or a class for an expanded clone.

J gene	V gene	D gene	clone size	CDR3 DNA	CDR3 protein
TRBJ1-6	TRBV20-1	-	-	TGCAGTGCTAGAGGGTCAGCTAATTCACCCCTCCACTTT	CSARGSANSPLHF
TRBJ1-2	TRBV3-1	-	-	TGTGCCAGCAGCCACACGACACAGGCCTCGGTCGGCTACACCTTC	CASSHTTQASVGYTF
TRBJ2-5	TRBV29-1	TRBD1	-	TGCAGCGTTAACAGGGGGACGGCCCAGTACTTC	CSVNRGTAQYF
TRBJ1-4	TRBV30	-	-	TGTGCCTGGAGTATGCAGGGTGGCGAAAAACTGTTTTTT	CAWSMQGGEKLFF
TRBJ1-3	TRBV7-9	-	few	TGTGCCAGCAGCTATCAGGTGCGGGACCCGAGCTCTGGAAACACCATATATTTT	CASSYQVRDPSSGNTIYF
TRBJ1-5	TRBV7-8	TRBD1	-	TGTGCCAGCAGCCCTTCCAGGGGGCGCCCGTATCAGCCCCAGCATTTT	CASSPSRGRPYQPQHF
TRBJ1-3	TRBV5-1	-	few	TGCGCCAGCAGCTTCGGACACTTCTCTGGAAACACCATATATTTT	CASSFGHFSGNTIYF
TRBJ2-1	TRBV28	-	-	TGTGCCAGCCGGGTGGGGGTGTCAGGCAATGAGCAGTTCTTC	CASRVGVSGNEQFF
TRBJ1-1	TRBV5-1	TRBD1	few	TGCGCCAACCGACAGGGGGAGGATCTTCACTTT	CANRQGEDLHF
TRBJ1-1	TRBV6-5	TRBD1	-	TGTGCCAGCAGACAGGGGCTGGAAGCTTTCTTT	CASRQGLEAFF